This T cell receptor beta chain came from a study of blood T cell repertoires in COVID-19. Study information: Donors in the United States, Italy and Spain gave samples during acute or convalescent COVID-19. In each case, the material was cDNA or gDNA derived from T cells, B-cell-depleted T cells, or PBMCs.

The V gene's germline CDR1 is SGHKS and CDR2 YYEKEE (reference sequence). The CDR3 has 16 residues. Between the trimmed V and J ends, which lost 6 bases and 2 bases, there was a span of 21 bases. Under the authors' procedure: Quantification of nucleated cells was approximated via reference gene primer amplification. Method: immunoSEQ multiplex PCR; TCRdb's copy keeps in-frame clones and lacks some. The DNA gave D and trimming, while V, J and clone size come from that table. In the table there are approximately 500,000 clones, 89% of which are singletons. During active infection, Seattle patients enrolled and were then monitored through disease.

This sequence joins TRBV5-5 and TRBJ2-7; D possibly corresponds to TRBD2 (6 bases). The receptor's source is a man aged 18 to 30 with COVID-19, enrolled during active disease. The sample was peripheral blood. In DNA, the CDR3 is TGTGCCAGCACCTCCGGGAGTCCGTGGGGCACCTACGAGCAGTACTTC. Translation gives CASTSGSPWGTYEQYF.